This is a list of T cell receptor beta chains from one sample in a study of cytomegalovirus exposure and HLA in healthy donors. Some clones are missing from TCRdb's copy, which holds only in-frame ones; the method was immunoSEQ multiplex PCR. The table has under 200,000 clones, nearly 90% seen once. Sequencing used PBMCs. The receptors derive from a man aged 18-30 years in good health and CMV-seropositive. Both conserved end residues are part of each CDR3. The order of the fields is D gene, J gene, clone size, V gene, CDR3 DNA, CDR3 protein. The D gene is left open where the match is weak. The size field is filled for only some rows; it gives once, few, many or a size class.

TRBD1	TRBJ2-7	-	TRBV6-6	TGTGCCAGCAGTACATTCAGGGGGCTGAACGAGCAGTACTTC	CASSTFRGLNEQYF
TRBD2	TRBJ2-1	once	TRBV19	TGTGCCAGTAGTTCTAGCGGGAGCTCCTACAATGAGCAGTTCTTC	CASSSSGSSYNEQFF
TRBD1	TRBJ2-2	-	TRBV5-1	TGCGCCAGCAGCTTGTCCGGGACAGGTTACACCGGGGAGCTGTTTTTT	CASSLSGTGYTGELFF
TRBD2	TRBJ2-1	-	TRBV4-1	TGCGCCAGCAGCCAAGAGGTTAGCGGGAGTTCCTACAATGAGCAGTTCTTC	CASSQEVSGSSYNEQFF
TRBD1	TRBJ1-2	-	TRBV25-1	TGTGCCAGCAGTGCCCCGGGACAGGGGGCCTATGGCTACACCTTC	CASSAPGQGAYGYTF
-	TRBJ1-4	-	TRBV28	TGTGCCAGCAGTTTTAAGGTGAACAGGTTGGTGGAAAAACTGTTTTTT	CASSFKVNRLVEKLFF
-	TRBJ2-4	-	TRBV5-5	TGTGCCAGCAGCACTGGACTAGCCAAAAACATTCAGTACTTC	CASSTGLAKNIQYF
-	TRBJ2-3	-	TRBV11-3	TGTGCCAGCAGCTTACGCGCCCGGACGCAGTATTTT	CASSLRARTQYF
TRBD2	TRBJ2-3	-	TRBV28	TGTGCCAGCAGTTTAGGTGGGAGGGCCGATACGCAGTATTTT	CASSLGGRADTQYF
-	TRBJ1-3	-	TRBV7-2	TGTGCCAGCAGCCCTAATACTTTTGGAAACACCATATATTTT	CASSPNTFGNTIYF
TRBD2	TRBJ2-3	once	TRBV7-3	TGTGCCAGCAGCTTACAGGCGGGAGAGGCAGATACGCAGTATTTT	CASSLQAGEADTQYF
-	TRBJ2-1	-	TRBV7-6	TGTGCCAGCAGCTTAGCGCCTGGGACTTTGGGAGTCGAAAGGGGCAATGAGCAGTTCTTC	CASSLAPGTLGVERGNEQFF
-	TRBJ1-1	-	TRBV11-3	TGTGCCAGCAGCTTAGCGGGACAACCGAACACTGAAGCTTTCTTT	CASSLAGQPNTEAFF
-	TRBJ1-2	-	TRBV27	TGTGCCAGCAGTTTAGAGTATGGCTATGGCTACACCTTC	CASSLEYGYGYTF
-	TRBJ2-5	-	TRBV5-6	TGTGCCAGCAGCTTGGTGACAGTTCAAGAGACCCAGTACTTC	CASSLVTVQETQYF
TRBD2	TRBJ2-3	-	TRBV19	TGTGCCAGTAGTTTTAGCGGGAGGACTGGAGATACGCAGTATTTT	CASSFSGRTGDTQYF
-	TRBJ1-1	-	TRBV7-8	TGTGCCAGCAGCTTGGGCGGGCTTAACAGTGAAGCTTTCTTT	CASSLGGLNSEAFF
-	TRBJ1-2	-	TRBV19	TGTGCCAGTAGTATCCCGGGAAAGGAGTATGGCTACACCTTC	CASSIPGKEYGYTF
TRBD1	TRBJ2-7	-	TRBV28	TGTGCCAGCAGTAGGTGGGACAGGGGCCACGAGCAGTACTTC	CASSRWDRGHEQYF
TRBD2	TRBJ2-5	-	TRBV19	TGTGCCAGTAGTATAGCACTAGCGGCAAGAGAGACCCAGTACTTC	CASSIALAARETQYF
-	TRBJ2-2	-	TRBV9	TGTGCCAGCAGCAACCCAAGGGGGAACGGGGAGCTGTTTTTT	CASSNPRGNGELFF
-	TRBJ2-1	-	TRBV4-1	TGCGCCAGCAGCCAGGTCCCGTGGGCCGATGATGAGCAGTTCTTC	CASSQVPWADDEQFF
TRBD2	TRBJ2-7	-	TRBV10-2	TGCGCCAGCAGTGAGAAGGGGAGGGGAGAGCGCCCCTACGAGCAGTACTTC	CASSEKGRGERPYEQYF
-	TRBJ2-3	-	TRBV25-1	TGTGCCAGCAGTGCAACAGGGTGGCGTAGCCCAGATACGCAGTATTTT	CASSATGWRSPDTQYF
TRBD1	TRBJ2-1	-	TRBV18	TGTGCCAGCTCACTGCAACGGGACAGCTACAATGAGCAGTTCTTC	CASSLQRDSYNEQFF
-	TRBJ2-7	-	TRBV7-6	TGTGCCAGCAGCCGGGGGTGGGGGAGCTCCTACGAGCAGTACTTC	CASSRGWGSSYEQYF
-	TRBJ2-6	-	TRBV7-9	TGTGCCAGCAGCTTAGCGTTCGGCTCTGGGGCCAACGTCCTGACTTTC	CASSLAFGSGANVLTF
TRBD1	TRBJ1-5	-	TRBV7-8	TGTGCCAGCAGCCCCAGACAGGGAATGAGCAATCAGCCCCAGCATTTT	CASSPRQGMSNQPQHF
-	TRBJ2-3	-	TRBV2	TGTGCCAGCACCAAGTCAGGTATAACAGATACGCAGTATTTT	CASTKSGITDTQYF
-	TRBJ2-3	-	TRBV28	TGTGCCAGCAGTTTACGGGTCCCAGATACGCAGTATTTT	CASSLRVPDTQYF
TRBD2	TRBJ2-7	-	TRBV5-1	TGCGCCAGCAGCTTGGCCACGGGAGGGGTCCGTTCCTACGAGCAGTACTTC	CASSLATGGVRSYEQYF
-	TRBJ2-7	-	TRBV9	TGTGCCAGCAGCTCAGGGGTCACCTACGAGCAGTACTTC	CASSSGVTYEQYF
-	TRBJ2-7	-	TRBV28	TGTGCCAGCAGACCCGACTACCCGTTCTACGAGCAGTACTTC	CASRPDYPFYEQYF
-	TRBJ2-7	-	TRBV7-2	TGTGCCAGCAGCTTCCAATCACTAGCCTACGAGCAGTACTTC	CASSFQSLAYEQYF
TRBD2	TRBJ2-5	-	TRBV13	TGTGCCAGCAGCTTTAGCGGGAGGGTCCAAGAGACCCAGTACTTC	CASSFSGRVQETQYF
-	TRBJ2-1	once	TRBV4-1	TGCGCCAGCAGCCAAGTCGACATCCTCTCCTACAATGAGCAGTTCTTC	CASSQVDILSYNEQFF
-	TRBJ2-5	-	TRBV5-1	TGCGCCAGCAGCCCAGGGAGGAGCGGGCCAGAGACCCAGTACTTC	CASSPGRSGPETQYF
-	TRBJ2-3	-	TRBV5-6	TGTGCCAGCAGCTCGCCAAGCGGGTACGGTAGCACAGATACGCAGTATTTT	CASSSPSGYGSTDTQYF
TRBD1	TRBJ1-1	many	TRBV30	TGTGCCTTAACAGGGGACACTGAAGCTTTCTTT	CALTGDTEAFF
-	TRBJ1-5	-	TRBV9	TGTGCCAGCAGCGTAGAAGACCGACTCGATCAGCCCCAGCATTTT	CASSVEDRLDQPQHF
TRBD2	TRBJ2-1	once	TRBV19	TGTGCCAGTAGTCTCGGACTAGCGGGACCCGAATTCTTC	CASSLGLAGPEFF
TRBD1	TRBJ2-7	-	TRBV7-9	TGTGCCAGCAGCTTAGCCGGGACAGGGGCCTACGAGCAGTACTTC	CASSLAGTGAYEQYF
-	TRBJ2-7	-	TRBV7-8	TGTGCCAGCAGCTTAGCGCCGGTAGACGAGCAGTACTTC	CASSLAPVDEQYF
TRBD2	TRBJ2-1	-	TRBV7-2	TGTGCCAGCAGCTTTCGGACTAGCGGGATAAATGAGCAGTTCTTC	CASSFRTSGINEQFF
TRBD1	TRBJ1-2	few	TRBV6-1	TGTGCCAGCAGTGTCGGACAGGGGGCAGGGGGCTACACCTTC	CASSVGQGAGGYTF
TRBD1	TRBJ1-2	-	TRBV4-1	TGCGCCAGCAGCCAGTCCTCAGGGGGCGCGAATTATGGCTACACCTTC	CASSQSSGGANYGYTF
-	TRBJ1-2	-	TRBV4-1	TGCGCCAGCAGCCAAGATCCCGAGCTTTTCTATGGCTACACCTTC	CASSQDPELFYGYTF
TRBD2	TRBJ2-3	-	TRBV30	TGTGCCTGGAGTGGGACTAGCGGGAGTATAGATACGCAGTATTTT	CAWSGTSGSIDTQYF
-	TRBJ2-3	-	TRBV11-1	TGTGCCAGCAGTCCGTCGCTAACCAGCACAGATACGCAGTATTTT	CASSPSLTSTDTQYF
TRBD1	TRBJ2-1	-	TRBV5-1	TGCGCCAGCAGCTTGGCCTTCACCGGGACAGGGGGCGGGGAGCAGTTCTTC	CASSLAFTGTGGGEQFF
-	TRBJ2-7	once	TRBV5-6	TGTGCCAGCAGCTTGGAATACAGGGCGGGCGAGCAGTACTTC	CASSLEYRAGEQYF
-	TRBJ1-1	-	TRBV6-5	TGTGCCAGCAGTTGGCGGAGTCAGACTGAAGCTTTCTTT	CASSWRSQTEAFF